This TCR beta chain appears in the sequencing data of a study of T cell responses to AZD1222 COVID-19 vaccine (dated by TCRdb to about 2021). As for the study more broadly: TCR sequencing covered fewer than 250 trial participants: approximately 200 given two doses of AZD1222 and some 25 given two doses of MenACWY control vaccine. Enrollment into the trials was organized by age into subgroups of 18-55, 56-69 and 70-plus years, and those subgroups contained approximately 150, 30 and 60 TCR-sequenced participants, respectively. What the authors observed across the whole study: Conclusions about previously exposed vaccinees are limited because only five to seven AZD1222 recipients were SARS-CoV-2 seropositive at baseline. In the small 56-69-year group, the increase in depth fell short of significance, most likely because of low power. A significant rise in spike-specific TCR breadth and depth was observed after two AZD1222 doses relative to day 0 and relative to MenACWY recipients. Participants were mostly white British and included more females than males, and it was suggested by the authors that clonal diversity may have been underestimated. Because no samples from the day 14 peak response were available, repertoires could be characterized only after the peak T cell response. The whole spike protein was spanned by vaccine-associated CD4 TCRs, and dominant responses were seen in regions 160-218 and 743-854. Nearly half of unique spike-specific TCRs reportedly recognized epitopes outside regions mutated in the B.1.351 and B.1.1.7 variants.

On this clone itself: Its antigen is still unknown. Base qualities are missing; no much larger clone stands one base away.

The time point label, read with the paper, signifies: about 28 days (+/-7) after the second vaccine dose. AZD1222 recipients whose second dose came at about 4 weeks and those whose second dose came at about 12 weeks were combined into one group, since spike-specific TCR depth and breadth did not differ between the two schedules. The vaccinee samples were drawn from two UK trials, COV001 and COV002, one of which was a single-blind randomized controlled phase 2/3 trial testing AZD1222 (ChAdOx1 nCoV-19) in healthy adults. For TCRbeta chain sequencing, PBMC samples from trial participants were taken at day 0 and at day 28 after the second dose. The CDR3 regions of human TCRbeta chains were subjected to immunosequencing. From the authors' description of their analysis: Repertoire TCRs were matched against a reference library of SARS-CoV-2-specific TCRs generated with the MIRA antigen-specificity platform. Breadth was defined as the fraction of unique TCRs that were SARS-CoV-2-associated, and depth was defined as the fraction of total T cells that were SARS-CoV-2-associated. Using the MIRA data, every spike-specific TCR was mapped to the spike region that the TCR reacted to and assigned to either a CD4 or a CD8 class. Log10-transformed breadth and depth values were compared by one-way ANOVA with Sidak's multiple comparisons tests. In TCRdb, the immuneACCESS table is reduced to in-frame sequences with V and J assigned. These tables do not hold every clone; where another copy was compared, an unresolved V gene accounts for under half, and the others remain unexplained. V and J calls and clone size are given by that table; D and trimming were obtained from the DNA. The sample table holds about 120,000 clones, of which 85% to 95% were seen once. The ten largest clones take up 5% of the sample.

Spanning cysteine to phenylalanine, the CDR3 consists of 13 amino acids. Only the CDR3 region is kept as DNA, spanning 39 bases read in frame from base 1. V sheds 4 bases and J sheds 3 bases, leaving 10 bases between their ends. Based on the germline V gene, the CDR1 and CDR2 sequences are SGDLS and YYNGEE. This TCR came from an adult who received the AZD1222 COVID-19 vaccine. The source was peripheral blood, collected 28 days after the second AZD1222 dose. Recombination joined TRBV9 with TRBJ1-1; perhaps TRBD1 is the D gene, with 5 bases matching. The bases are TGTGCCAGCAGCTCCGGGACGTACACTGAAGCTTTCTTT. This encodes CASSSGTYTEAFF.